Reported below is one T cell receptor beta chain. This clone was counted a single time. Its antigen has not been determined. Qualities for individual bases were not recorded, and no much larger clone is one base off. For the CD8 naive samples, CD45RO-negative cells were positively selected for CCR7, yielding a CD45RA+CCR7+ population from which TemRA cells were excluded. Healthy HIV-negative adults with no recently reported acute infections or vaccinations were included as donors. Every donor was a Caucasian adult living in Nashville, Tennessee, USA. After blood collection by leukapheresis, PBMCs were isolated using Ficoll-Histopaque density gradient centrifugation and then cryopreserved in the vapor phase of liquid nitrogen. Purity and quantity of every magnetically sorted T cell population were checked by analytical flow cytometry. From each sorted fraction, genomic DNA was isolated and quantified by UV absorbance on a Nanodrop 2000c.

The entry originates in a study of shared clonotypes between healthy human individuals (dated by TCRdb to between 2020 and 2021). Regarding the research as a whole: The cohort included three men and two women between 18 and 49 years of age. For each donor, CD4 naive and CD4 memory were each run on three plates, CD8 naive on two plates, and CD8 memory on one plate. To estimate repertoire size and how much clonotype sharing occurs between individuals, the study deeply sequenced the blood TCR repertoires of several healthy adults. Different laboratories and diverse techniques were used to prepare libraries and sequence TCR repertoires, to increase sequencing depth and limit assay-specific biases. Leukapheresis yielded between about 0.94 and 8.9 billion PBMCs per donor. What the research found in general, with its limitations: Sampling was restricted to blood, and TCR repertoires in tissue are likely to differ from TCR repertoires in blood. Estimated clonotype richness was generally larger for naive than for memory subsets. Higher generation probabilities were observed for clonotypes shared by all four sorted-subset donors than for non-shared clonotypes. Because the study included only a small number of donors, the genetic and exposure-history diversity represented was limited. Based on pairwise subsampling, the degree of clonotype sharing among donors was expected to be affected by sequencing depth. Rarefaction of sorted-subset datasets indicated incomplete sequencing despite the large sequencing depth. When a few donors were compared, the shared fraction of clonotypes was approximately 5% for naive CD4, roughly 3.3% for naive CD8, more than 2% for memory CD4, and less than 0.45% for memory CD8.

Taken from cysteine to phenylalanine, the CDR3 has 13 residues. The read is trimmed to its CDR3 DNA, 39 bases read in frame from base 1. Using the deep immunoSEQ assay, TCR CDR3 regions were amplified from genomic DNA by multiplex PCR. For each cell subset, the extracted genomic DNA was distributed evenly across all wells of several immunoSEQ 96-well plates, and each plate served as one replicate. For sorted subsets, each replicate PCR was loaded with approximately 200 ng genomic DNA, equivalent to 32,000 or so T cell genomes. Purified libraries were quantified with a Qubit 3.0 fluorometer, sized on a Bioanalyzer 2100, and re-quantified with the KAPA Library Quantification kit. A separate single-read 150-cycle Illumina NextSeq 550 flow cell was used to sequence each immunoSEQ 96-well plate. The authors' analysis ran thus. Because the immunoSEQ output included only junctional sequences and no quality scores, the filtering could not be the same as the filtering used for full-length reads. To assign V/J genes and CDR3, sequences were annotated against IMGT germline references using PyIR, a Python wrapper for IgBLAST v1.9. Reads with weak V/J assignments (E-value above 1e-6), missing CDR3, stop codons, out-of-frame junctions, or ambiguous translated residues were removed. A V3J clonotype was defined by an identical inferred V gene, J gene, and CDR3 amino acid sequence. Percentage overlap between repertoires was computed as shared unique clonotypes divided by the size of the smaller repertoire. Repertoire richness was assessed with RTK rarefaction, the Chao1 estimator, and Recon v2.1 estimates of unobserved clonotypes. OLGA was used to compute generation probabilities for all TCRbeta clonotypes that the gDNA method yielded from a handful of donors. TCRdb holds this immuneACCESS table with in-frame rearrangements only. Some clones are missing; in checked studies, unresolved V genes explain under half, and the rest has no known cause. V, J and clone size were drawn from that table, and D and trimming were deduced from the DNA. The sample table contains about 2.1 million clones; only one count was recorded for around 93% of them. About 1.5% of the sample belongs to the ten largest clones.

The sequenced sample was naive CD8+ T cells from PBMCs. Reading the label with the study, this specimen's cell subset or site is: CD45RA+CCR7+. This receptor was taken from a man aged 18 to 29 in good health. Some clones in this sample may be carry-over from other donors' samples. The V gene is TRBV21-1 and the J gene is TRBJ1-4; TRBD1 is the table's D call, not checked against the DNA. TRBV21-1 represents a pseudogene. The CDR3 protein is CASKERRNEKLFF. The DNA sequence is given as TGTGCCAGCAAGGAACGCAGGAATGAAAAACTGTTTTTT.